The 9 T cell receptor beta chains in this list originate from one sample, sequenced in a study of blood T cell repertoires in COVID-19. Assay: immunoSEQ multiplex PCR; the TCRdb copy retains only in-frame clones and omits some. The sample gives about 40,000 clones, about 88% of which show up once; less than 20% is in the top ten. The specimen was peripheral blood. These receptors originate from a man between 65 and 85 years old with active COVID-19.

This clone was seen once. V usage is TRBV19 and J usage is TRBJ1-2; 8 nucleotides align to TRBD1. The V gene's germline CDR1 is LNHDA and CDR2 SQIVND (reference sequence). Trimming removed 9 bases from V and 1 base from J; junction bases left unmatched: 4. The CDR3 totals 13 residues. The CDR3 DNA reads as TGTGCCAGCCGCGGACAGGGTAACTATGGCTACACCTTC. As protein: CASRGQGNYGYTF.

This clone was picked up one time. This chain links TRBV7-3 with TRBJ1-1; 7 bases are shared with TRBD1. The V and J ends lost 6 bases and 11 bases, in that order; junction bases with no gene match: 12. CDR3 size: 13 residues. CDR1 SGHTA and CDR2 FQGTGA come from the germline V gene. The CDR3 sequence is CASRPNNRGQAFF. CDR3 DNA sequence: TGTGCCAGCAGGCCAAACAACAGGGGACAGGCTTTCTTT.

As for this clone: A junction end diverges from the germline sequence, so it may reflect a read error. Other DNA sequences of this sample code for an identical CDR3. This rearrangement joins TRBV2 to TRBJ1-5; D unclear. Germline CDR1 reads SNHLY; CDR2 reads FYNNEI. CDR3 length: 14 residues. CDR3 bases: TGTGCCAGCAGTGTGCAGTATAGCAATCAACCCCAGCATTTT. This translates into CASSVQYSNQPQHF.

The genes are TRBV7-9 and TRBJ2-3; 7 positions agree with TRBD1. Per germline, CDR1 SEHNR and CDR2 FQNEAQ (reference sequence). This CDR3 spans 14 amino acids. With V trimmed by 7 bases and J by 3 bases, 7 bases remained unmatched. The CDR3 spells CASTIDRATDTQYF. Written as DNA, the CDR3 is TGTGCCAGCACGATTGACAGGGCGACAGATACGCAGTATTTT.

This clone was seen a single time. The chain couples TRBV24-1 to TRBJ2-3; D is possibly TRBD1 (5 bases). CDR1 and CDR2 from the germline V gene are KGHDR and SFDVKD. Trimming stripped 4 bases from V and 4 bases from J, with 11 bases between. The CDR3 has 14 amino acids. CDR3 sequence: CATSDSDRSDTQYF. CDR3 sequence (DNA): TGTGCCACCAGTGACTCTGACAGATCAGATACGCAGTATTTT.

The chain uses TRBV28 and TRBJ2-5, with D uncertain. The CDR3 covers 11 residues. Trimming stripped 4 bases from V and 5 bases from J, with 5 bases between. From germline, CDR1 is MDHEN and CDR2 SYDVKM. The DNA of the CDR3 is TGTGCCAGCAGTTCTCGGGAGACCCAGTACTTC. Translated: CASSSRETQYF.

The chain uses TRBV2 and TRBJ2-7, with 8 bases identical to TRBD1. From germline, CDR1 is SNHLY and CDR2 FYNNEI. V lost 3 bases, J lost 1 base, and 5 bases stayed unmatched. CDR3 length equals 15 residues. This CDR3 is CASSEGTGESYEQYF. The CDR3 coding sequence is TGTGCCAGCAGTGAGGGGACAGGCGAGTCCTACGAGCAGTACTTC.

The chain has TRBV2 and TRBJ2-2, with TRBD2 matching over 7 bases. J gave up 7 bases and V 6 bases, and 5 bases lay outside the gene matches. Germline CDR1 SNHLY, CDR2 FYNNEI. The CDR3 loop spans 13 amino acids. The CDR3 sequence is CASRRTSGGELFF. In DNA form, the CDR3 reads TGTGCCAGCAGGCGGACTAGTGGCGGGGAGCTGTTTTTT.

This chain uses TRBV5-1 with TRBJ1-1; 7 bases are shared with TRBD1. V shed 0 bases and J 10 bases; nucleotides not matched to a gene: 12. The CDR3 is 15 residues long. Germline V gene sequence: CDR1 SGHRS, CDR2 YFSETQ. CDR3 in amino acids: CASSLEGTAFGAAFF. The CDR3 DNA is TGCGCCAGCAGCTTGGAGGGGACAGCCTTTGGGGCAGCTTTCTTT.